A selection of T cell receptor beta chains follows, all from one sample in a study of blood T cell repertoires in COVID-19. Using immunoSEQ multiplex PCR, the repertoire was profiled, and TCRdb retains in-frame clones only, with some absent. The sample lists about 200,000 clones, 80% to 90% occurring once. What was sequenced was PBMCs or T cells enriched from blood (not recorded which). All receptors come from a man aged 25-45 years who had recovered from COVID-19. CDR3s include the opening cysteine and the closing phenylalanine or tryptophan. Each record gives: D gene, J gene, V gene, clone size, CDR3 DNA, CDR3 protein. D genes are given only for firm matches. Clone size, where shown, is once, few, many, or a class for clones that have expanded.

>TRBD1|TRBJ2-4|TRBV19|NA
TGTGCCAGTAGACCCTCGGCCGGGACAGGGGCAAACATTCAGTACTTC
CASRPSAGTGANIQYF
>TRBD2|TRBJ2-1|TRBV9|once
TGTGCCAGCAGCGTAGAGACTAGCAGTAATGAGCAGTTCTTC
CASSVETSSNEQFF
>NA|TRBJ2-1|TRBV4-1|NA
TGCGCCAGCAGCCAAGGCACGGGGGTAACCACAATTGAGCAGTTCTTC
CASSQGTGVTTIEQFF
>NA|TRBJ1-2|TRBV3-1/TRBV3-2|NA
TGTGCCAGCAGGAAATGGAGTATCCGGGAGGGGAACTATGGCTACACCTTC
CASRKWSIREGNYGYTF
>TRBD1|TRBJ1-5|TRBV28|NA
TGTGCCAGCAGTCCCCTATGGGACAGGGAGAATAGCAATCAGCCCCAGCATTTT
CASSPLWDRENSNQPQHF
>TRBD2|TRBJ2-7|TRBV6-5|NA
TGTGCCAGCACTAAAGGACTAGCGGGAGTTTACGAGCAGTACTTC
CASTKGLAGVYEQYF
>NA|TRBJ1-2|TRBV28|NA
TGTGCCAGCCGTGCCGGGGGGACCTATGGCTACACCTTC
CASRAGGTYGYTF
>NA|TRBJ2-1|TRBV4-3|NA
TGCGCCAGCAGCCCCAAGATCCACCGGGAGTCTTCAGATGAGCAGTTCTTC
CASSPKIHRESSDEQFF
>TRBD2|TRBJ2-7|TRBV30|NA
TGTGCCTGGACACGCGGGAGGGCCTTCCCCGAGCAGTACTTC
CAWTRGRAFPEQYF
>NA|TRBJ1-2|TRBV6-5|once
TGTGCCAGCAGCTACTCGGGGGGGAGAGCTAACTATGGCTACACCTTC
CASSYSGGRANYGYTF
>TRBD1|TRBJ1-6|TRBV25-1|NA
TGTGCCAGCAGTGAATACAGGGGGTCGTGTAATTCACCCCTCCACTTT
CASSEYRGSCNSPLHF
>NA|TRBJ1-1|TRBV29-1|NA
TGCAGCGATGGGACTCAGGTTGCTGCTGAAGCTTTCTTT
CSDGTQVAAEAFF
>TRBD2|TRBJ2-1|TRBV3-1/TRBV3-2|NA
TGTGCCAGCAGCCCGCAGCGGGAGAAGTCGAATGAGCAGTTCTTC
CASSPQREKSNEQFF
>NA|TRBJ2-3|TRBV24-1|NA
TGTGCCACCAGTGGACAGGCGGACGGCTTGGATACGCAGTATTTT
CATSGQADGLDTQYF
>TRBD1|TRBJ1-3|TRBV7-9|NA
TGTGCCAGCAGCTTAGCTACGACAGGGGTCGGAAACACCATATATTTT
CASSLATTGVGNTIYF
>NA|TRBJ2-7|TRBV11-3|NA
TGTGCCAGCAGTCAAGAGGGTAATCCCTCCTACGAGCAGTACTTC
CASSQEGNPSYEQYF
>TRBD1|TRBJ1-2|TRBV4-3|NA
TGCGCCAGCAGCCAAGAAGCCGGGACAGGCGATGGCTACACCTTC
CASSQEAGTGDGYTF
>NA|TRBJ1-3|TRBV27|NA
TGTGCCAGCAGTTTATCTCCGGCAGGGGCCAGCTCTGGAAACACCATATATTTT
CASSLSPAGASSGNTIYF